This T cell receptor beta chain appears in the sequencing data of a study of blood T cell repertoires in COVID-19. Overall study context: Spain, Italy and the United States supplied samples that represented acute and convalescent COVID-19.

Participants reported their clinical history, and cohort assignment relied on those reports. Comment on this clone: At the DNA level, this CDR3 is encoded by other sequences in the same sample as well.

Germline CDR1 and CDR2: SGDLS and YYNGEE. J gave up 2 bases and V 4 bases, and 5 bases lay outside the gene matches. The CDR3 has 17 residues. Repertoires were generated with immunoSEQ multiplex PCR, while TCRdb's copy carries only in-frame clones and drops some. The table includes just over 300,000 clones, 90% detected once. The sample was PBMCs or T cells enriched from blood (not recorded which). The receptor was isolated from a young woman with acute COVID-19. The chain recombines TRBV9 with TRBJ2-5; the match to TRBD2 covers 16 bases. CDR3 loop: CASSTGLAGGGQETQYF. CDR3 DNA: TGTGCCAGCAGCACGGGACTAGCGGGAGGGGGGCAAGAGACCCAGTACTTC.